These 5 T cell receptor beta chains originate from one sample sequenced in a study of blood T cell repertoires in COVID-19. The repertoire was sequenced with immunoSEQ multiplex PCR; TCRdb's copy has only in-frame clones and lacks some. This table has approximately 19,000 clones, roughly 90% appearing once. The sequenced material came from peripheral blood. Receptors originate from a human donor in a cohort sampled during active COVID-19.

The rearrangement uses TRBV30 and TRBJ1-6, with D unresolved. This CDR3 is built from 11 residues. CDR1 GTSNPN and CDR2 SVGIG come from the germline V gene (reference sequence). Deletions cut 1 base from V and 7 bases from J, with 2 bases between. Here the CDR3 DNA reads TGTGCCTGGAGTGCAAATTCACCCCTCCACTTT. As protein: CAWSANSPLHF.

V gene TRBV21-1 combines with J gene TRBJ1-6. TRBV21-1 is flagged as a pseudogene. The CDR3 runs 15 residues. CDR3 coding DNA: TGTGCCAGCAGCAAAGAACCGGTCTATAATTCACCCCTCCACTTT. Amino acid sequence: CASSKEPVYNSPLHF.

The chain links TRBV27 to TRBJ2-6, with a possible D match to TRBD1 (6 bases). This CDR3 spans 16 amino acids. The germline CDR1 and CDR2 sequences are MNHEY and SMNVEV (reference sequence). The V and J ends lost 8 bases and 0 bases respectively, with 14 bases between them. The CDR3 sequence is CASGSTGLSGANVLTF. The DNA of the CDR3 is TGTGCCAGCGGCTCGACAGGTCTCTCTGGGGCCAACGTCCTGACTTTC.

V usage is TRBV6-5 and J usage is TRBJ1-2; TRBD1 matches at 7 bases. With V trimmed by 1 base and J by 4 bases, 3 bases remained unmatched. Germline V gene data show CDR1 as MNHEY and CDR2 as SVGAGI. This CDR3 contains 14 residues. The CDR3 DNA follows: TGTGCCAGCAGTTACTGGGGACAGATCTATGGCTACACCTTC. Its translation is CASSYWGQIYGYTF.

This rearrangement joins TRBV19 to TRBJ1-4; TRBD1 might be the D (5 bases). This CDR3 region has 14 residues. The V end lost 8 bases, the J end lost 0 bases, and 10 bases lay between the germline ends. Germline assignment: CDR1 LNHDA and CDR2 SQIVND (reference sequence). CDR3 sequence reads: CASSDTSTNEKLFF. The CDR3 coding sequence is TGTGCCAGTTCGGACACTTCAACTAATGAAAAACTGTTTTTT.